This TCR beta chain appears in the sequencing data of a study of T cell responses to AZD1222 COVID-19 vaccine. The wider study: Pooled samples include second doses given at about 4 or 12 weeks.

Deletions cut 4 bases from V and 4 bases from J, with 5 bases between. Germline values: CDR1 LNHDA, CDR2 SQIVND (reference sequence). CDR3 size: 12 residues. Produced via immunoSEQ multiplex PCR; TCRdb's table is partial and in-frame only. The data contain about 96,000 clones, under 90% of them singletons. Here the sequenced sample was peripheral blood, taken on day 0 of AZD1222 vaccination. The source is an adult in good health. The chain recombines TRBV19 with TRBJ1-5; D gene unclear. CDR3 protein: CASSRLNQPQHF. As DNA, the CDR3 is TGTGCCAGTAGTAGGTTGAATCAGCCCCAGCATTTT.